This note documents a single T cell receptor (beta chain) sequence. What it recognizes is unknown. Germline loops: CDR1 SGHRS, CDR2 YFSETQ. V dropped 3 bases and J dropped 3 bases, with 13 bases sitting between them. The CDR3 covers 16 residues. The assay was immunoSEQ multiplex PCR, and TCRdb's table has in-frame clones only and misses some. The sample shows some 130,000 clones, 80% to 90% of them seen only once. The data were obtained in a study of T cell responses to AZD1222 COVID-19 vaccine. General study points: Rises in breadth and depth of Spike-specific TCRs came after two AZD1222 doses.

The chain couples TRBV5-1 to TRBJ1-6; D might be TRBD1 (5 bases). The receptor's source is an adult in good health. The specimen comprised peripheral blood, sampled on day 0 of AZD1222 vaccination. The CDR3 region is CASSSLGPDYNSPLHF. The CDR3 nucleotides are TGCGCCAGCAGCTCTCTGGGACCGGACTATAATTCACCCCTCCACTTT.